This TCR beta chain was sequenced for a study of CD8+ T cells in alopecia areata. Overall study context: In an open-label trial, patients got 5 to 10 mg tofacitinib twice daily.

cDNA reverse transcribed from extracted RNA served as the sequencing template. Assay: immunoSEQ multiplex PCR; the TCRdb copy retains only in-frame clones and omits some. In the table there are 150,000 or so clones, roughly 70% of which are singletons. General study findings and limits: Scalp lesions, especially in alopecia totalis/universalis, had higher clonality than normal scalp.

As concerns this clone: The antigen remains unidentified. This same CDR3 is encoded by further DNA sequences in the sample.

The V gene's germline CDR1 is MNHEY and CDR2 SMNVEV (reference sequence). The CDR3 is made up of 15 amino acids. The V end was cut by 6 bases, the J end by 2 bases, with 16 bases between. Samples from alopecia areata patients were lesional scalp punch biopsies and peripheral blood. Sorted populations comprised CD4+ and CD8+ T cells obtained from PBMCs. This chain uses TRBV27 with TRBJ1-1; TRBD1 might be the D (5 bases). The receptor was isolated from a human donor with alopecia areata. Sequenced here: CD8+ T cells sorted from blood, sampled at week 0. The CDR3 reads CASSFSGTVNTEAFF. For the CDR3, the DNA is TGTGCCAGCAGCTTCTCGGGGACCGTTAACACTGAAGCTTTCTTT.